This T cell receptor (beta chain) was sequenced in a study of STAT5B mutations in CD4+ large granular lymphocyte leukemia. Some clones are missing from TCRdb's copy, which holds only in-frame ones; the method was immunoSEQ multiplex PCR. The sample consists of about 35,000 clones, about four fifths of them appearing once. CDR3 length: 16 residues. Germline V gene data show CDR1 as ENHRY and CDR2 as SYGVKD. The V end was cut by 4 bases, the J end by 0 bases, with 12 bases between. This chain uses TRBV10-3 with TRBJ2-2; the D gene is possibly TRBD1 (6 bases). The TCR was taken from a human donor in good health. The sample taken for sequencing was CD4+ T cells from blood buffy coats. CDR3 sequence (DNA): TGTGCCATCAGTGGGCCGGGACACCCGAACACCGGGGAGCTGTTTTTT. Translated: CAISGPGHPNTGELFF.